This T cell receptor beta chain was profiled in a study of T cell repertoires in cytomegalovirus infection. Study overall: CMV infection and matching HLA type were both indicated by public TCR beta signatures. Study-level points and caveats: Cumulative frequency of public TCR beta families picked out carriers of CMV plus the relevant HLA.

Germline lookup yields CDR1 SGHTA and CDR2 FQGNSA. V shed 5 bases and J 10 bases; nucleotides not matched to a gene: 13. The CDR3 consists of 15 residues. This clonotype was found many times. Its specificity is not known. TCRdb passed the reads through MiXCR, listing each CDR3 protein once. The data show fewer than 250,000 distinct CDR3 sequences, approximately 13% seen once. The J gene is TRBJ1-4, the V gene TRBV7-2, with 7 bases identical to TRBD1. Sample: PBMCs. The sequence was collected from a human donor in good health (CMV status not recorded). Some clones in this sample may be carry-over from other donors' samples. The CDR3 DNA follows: TGTGCCAGCAGCCCCTCCGGGACAGTCTTGGGAAAACTGTTTTTT. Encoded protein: CASSPSGTVLGKLFF.